This TCR beta chain was captured in a study of blood T cell repertoires in COVID-19. Study context: PBMCs, B-cell-depleted T cells, or T cells were the source of the cDNA or gDNA that made up the material.

Sequencing used immunoSEQ multiplex PCR; TCRdb keeps in-frame clones, though not all of them. The sample holds approximately 150,000 clones; 83% are singletons and the top ten take approximately 2%. CDR1 is MDHEN and CDR2 is SYDVKM in the germline V gene. V was cut by 6 bases and J by 1 base, with 18 bases left in between. The CDR3 has 16 amino acids. The TCR comes from a woman of 80 years or more with acute or convalescent COVID-19. The sample taken for sequencing was peripheral blood. The chain joins TRBV28 to TRBJ2-5; perhaps TRBD1 as D (5 bases). The CDR3 DNA sequence: TGTGCCAGCAGAGGTCTATTAGGGGTCCGCCAAGAGACCCAGTACTTC. Translating it yields CASRGLLGVRQETQYF.